This T cell receptor beta chain was found in a study of human CD8 memory T cell subsets. The CDR3 contains 15 residues. The germline gives CDR1 PRHDT, CDR2 FYEKMQ (reference sequence). Considering frequency, this clonotype is medium-sized. The antigen is unknown. Construction of TCR beta libraries was accomplished by means of UMI-labeled 5' RACE. No DNA is given; TCRdb re-called the 5' RACE reads and lists each CDR3 protein once. The sample features more than 2,500 distinct CDR3 sequences, with around 31% in its top ten. Whole-study findings and limits: Diversity in stem-like memory and precursor exhausted T cells was similarly high, unlike effector memory cells.

The sequenced material came from CD8+ T cells from PBMCs. The gene calls are TRBV13 and TRBJ2-7; TCRdb's assignment of TRBD1 cannot be checked, as there is no DNA. This receptor was obtained from a human donor in good health. The CDR3 sequence is CASRHQGAQPYEQYF.